This passage covers 9 T cell receptor beta chains from one sample sequenced in a study of cytomegalovirus exposure and HLA in healthy donors (dated by TCRdb to 2015 to 2018). Library preparation used the immunoSEQ multiplex PCR assay. For the multiplex PCR, a mixture combining 60 forward primers for TCR Vbeta segments and 13 reverse primers for TCR Jbeta segments was used. In TCRdb, the immuneACCESS table is reduced to in-frame sequences with V and J assigned. These tables do not hold every clone; where another copy was compared, an unresolved V gene accounts for under half, and the others remain unexplained. For this sample the table gives around 150,000 clones, of which roughly three quarters were detected only once. Together, the top ten hold around 7% of the sample. Input material: PBMCs. The receptors shown here come from a man aged 40-49 years in good health and CMV-seropositive.

The rearrangement joins TRBV13 to TRBJ1-2, with D possibly matching TRBD1 (5 bases). The V and J ends lost 5 bases and 8 bases respectively, with 12 bases between them. This CDR3 is 12 amino acids long. CDR1 is PRHDT, CDR2 FYEKMQ, per germline (reference sequence). The CDR3 coding sequence is TGTGCCAGCAGCCTAATGGGGCGCGGCTACACCTTC. Amino acids: CASSLMGRGYTF.

The chain employs TRBV5-4 and TRBJ2-7; TRBD2 is a possible D gene (5 bases). The length of the CDR3 is 14 residues. The V and J ends lost 1 base and 1 base respectively, with 9 bases between them. CDR1 and CDR2 (germline): SGHNT, YYREEE (reference sequence). In DNA form, the CDR3 reads TGTGCCAGCAGCTTGAGCGGCCCTTCCTACGAGCAGTACTTC. It yields the protein CASSLSGPSYEQYF.

V is TRBV27 and J is TRBJ1-4, with D perhaps matching TRBD1 (5 bases). V lost 2 bases and J 8 bases, leaving 12 bases between the germline ends. Germline V gives CDR1 MNHEY, CDR2 SMNVEV (reference sequence). This CDR3 is 14 amino acids long. CDR3 in DNA: TGTGCCAGCAGTTTAATAGGGGTCGGGGAAAAACTGTTTTTT. It encodes CASSLIGVGEKLFF.

This clone was detected a few times. The chain couples TRBV27 to TRBJ1-2; 10 bases are shared with TRBD1. J gave up 8 bases and V 0 bases, and 6 bases lay outside the gene matches. The CDR3 covers 15 residues. The V gene's germline CDR1 is MNHEY and CDR2 SMNVEV (reference sequence). CDR3: CASSLSGGQGNGYTF. The CDR3 nucleotides read TGTGCCAGCAGTTTATCGGGGGGACAGGGGAACGGCTACACCTTC.

This clone was detected a few times. The V and J genes are TRBV30 and TRBJ1-6, with D uncertain. This CDR3 comprises 16 residues. Germline assignment: CDR1 GTSNPN and CDR2 SVGIG (reference sequence). V was pared by 0 bases and J by 7 bases, with 16 bases between. CDR3 residues: CAWSVIGPRGNSPLHF. CDR3 DNA: TGTGCCTGGAGTGTAATCGGTCCTCGAGGGAATTCACCCCTCCACTTT.

In its sample, this clone was seen once. The rearrangement joins TRBV4-3 to TRBJ2-1; TRBD2 aligns across 12 bases. The CDR3 is 18 amino acids. V shed 0 bases, J shed 4 bases, and the junction held 7 bases outside the gene matches. Per the germline V gene, CDR1 is LGHNA and CDR2 is YSLEER. The CDR3 sequence is CASSQDPGTSGLYNEQFF. The CDR3 coding sequence is TGCGCCAGCAGCCAAGATCCCGGGACTAGCGGGTTGTACAATGAGCAGTTCTTC.

This clone was detected only a few times. The chain employs TRBV6-1 and TRBJ1-2; no definite D call. Germline V gene data show CDR1 as MNHNS and CDR2 as SASEGT. With 6 bases removed from V and 8 bases from J, the gap between germline ends came to 10 bases. The CDR3 consists of 11 residues. The CDR3 DNA is TGTGCCAGCAGCGATCTAGGAGGCTACACCTTC. Amino acid sequence: CASSDLGGYTF.

The gene calls are TRBV18 and TRBJ2-1; weak D call: TRBD2 (7 bases). The CDR3 is 15 residues long. Germline V lookup: CDR1 KGHSH, CDR2 LQKENI. Trimming stripped 2 bases from V and 4 bases from J, with 12 bases between. CDR3 region: CASSPKAGAYNEQFF. The CDR3 coding sequence is TGTGCCAGCTCACCAAAGGCGGGGGCTTACAATGAGCAGTTCTTC.

V gene TRBV5-6 combines with J gene TRBJ1-4; TRBD1 aligns across 8 bases. Germline V CDR1 and CDR2: SGHDT, YYEEEE. The ends lost 0 bases at V and 7 bases at J; junction bases unmatched: 5. The CDR3 is 15 amino acids. DNA for the CDR3: TGTGCCAGCAGCTTGGTAGGACAGGGTTTTGAAAAACTGTTTTTT. It codes for CASSLVGQGFEKLFF.